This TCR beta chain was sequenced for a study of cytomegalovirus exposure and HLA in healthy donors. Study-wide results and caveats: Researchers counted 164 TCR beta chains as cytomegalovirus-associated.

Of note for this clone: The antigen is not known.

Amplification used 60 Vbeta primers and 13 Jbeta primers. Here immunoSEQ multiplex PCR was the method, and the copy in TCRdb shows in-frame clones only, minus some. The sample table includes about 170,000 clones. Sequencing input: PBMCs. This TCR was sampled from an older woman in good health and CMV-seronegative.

The CDR3 here is CASSYSAGKGTEAFF. CDR3 DNA: TGTGCCAGCAGTTACTCGGCCGGGAAGGGAACTGAAGCTTTCTTT. The chain joins TRBV6-5 to TRBJ1-1; D gene uncertain. V lost 0 bases and J 5 bases, leaving 13 bases between the germline ends. In germline, CDR1 is MNHEY, CDR2 SVGAGI. The CDR3 spans 15 residues.